This T cell receptor beta chain came from a study of OX40 agonist ivuxolimab in advanced cancers. Profiling relied on immunoSEQ multiplex PCR, and the TCRdb table lists in-frame clones only, not all of them. The sample consists of about 96,000 clones, 84% of them appearing once. V gave up 0 bases and J gave up 4 bases; unmatched junction bases: 3. The germline CDR1 and CDR2 sequences are MGHRA and YSYEKL. The CDR3 extends over 15 amino acids. The chain couples TRBV4-1 to TRBJ2-7; 10 bases agree with TRBD2. The clonotype was recovered from an adult with an advanced solid tumor such as melanoma, head and neck, liver or kidney cancer. The material was CD4+ or CD8+ T cells sorted from blood, obtained in a trial of the OX40 agonist ivuxolimab. Here the CDR3 DNA reads TGCGCCAGCAGCCAAGACGCTAGCGGGAGTTACGAGCAGTACTTC. This codes for CASSQDASGSYEQYF.